Listed here is a single TCR beta chain. V shed 10 bases, J shed 5 bases, and the junction held 2 bases outside the gene matches. The CDR3 spans 12 residues. Germline-derived CDR1 and CDR2 are ENHRY and SYGVKD. Assay: immunoSEQ multiplex PCR; the TCRdb copy retains only in-frame clones and omits some. The sample lists about 71,000 clones; 70% to 90% were seen once. The data were obtained in a study of blood T cell repertoires in COVID-19. Study context: PBMCs, B-cell-depleted T cells, or T cells provided the cDNA or gDNA that made up the material.

The sample consisted of peripheral blood. This clonotype originated in a young man with acute or convalescent COVID-19. The chain carries TRBV10-3 and TRBJ1-5, with 10 positions matching TRBD1. CDR3 amino acids: CASGTGDQPQHF. CDR3 DNA sequence: TGTGCCAGCGGGACAGGGGATCAGCCCCAGCATTTT.